This is a list of T cell receptor beta chains from one sample in a study of shared clonotypes between healthy human individuals. Sequencing was performed with immunoSEQ multiplex PCR; in TCRdb, only in-frame clones are kept and a portion is missing. The sample lists 850,000 to 1,100,000 clones, around three quarters occurring once. Specimen: memory CD4+ T cells from PBMCs. The source is a man aged 18 to 29 in good health. Some clones in this sample may be carry-over from other donors' samples. Each CDR3 is given with its conserved first and last residue. D genes are given only for firm matches. Clone size is shown for a subset of rows, as once, few, many or a class of expanded clone.

J: TRBJ2-2
V: TRBV9
size: .
D: TRBD1
CDR3: CASSVVGQSNTGELFF
DNA: TGTGCCAGCAGCGTAGTGGGACAGAGTAACACCGGGGAGCTGTTTTTT

J: TRBJ2-6
V: TRBV5-6
size: .
D: .
CDR3: CASSFRSGASGANVLTF
DNA: TGTGCCAGCAGCTTTAGGTCAGGCGCGTCTGGGGCCAACGTCCTGACTTTC

J: TRBJ2-7
V: TRBV4-3
size: .
D: .
CDR3: CASSQVLDSSYEQYF
DNA: TGCGCCAGCAGCCAAGTGTTGGACAGCTCCTACGAGCAGTACTTC

J: TRBJ2-5
V: TRBV5-1
size: once
D: .
CDR3: CASTLDRQETQYF
DNA: TGCGCCAGCACCTTAGACAGACAAGAGACCCAGTACTTC

J: TRBJ1-1
V: TRBV27
size: .
D: .
CDR3: CASSFRGAVNTEAFF
DNA: TGTGCCAGCAGTTTTAGGGGCGCAGTGAACACTGAAGCTTTCTTT

J: TRBJ1-3
V: TRBV5-1
size: .
D: .
CDR3: CASSPSGIIAGNTIYF
DNA: TGCGCCAGCAGCCCGTCAGGCATCATTGCTGGAAACACCATATATTTT

J: TRBJ2-3
V: TRBV7-9
size: once
D: .
CDR3: CASSLMLLSLSTDTQYF
DNA: TGTGCCAGCAGCTTAATGCTCTTAAGCCTTAGCACAGATACGCAGTATTTT

J: TRBJ2-1
V: TRBV5-1
size: few
D: .
CDR3: CASSRRESYNEQFF
DNA: TGCGCCAGCAGCCGTCGGGAAAGCTACAATGAGCAGTTCTTC

J: TRBJ1-5
V: TRBV19
size: few
D: TRBD1
CDR3: CASSPDRGYQPQHF
DNA: TGTGCCAGTAGTCCTGACAGGGGTTATCAGCCCCAGCATTTT

J: TRBJ2-1
V: TRBV2
size: .
D: TRBD2
CDR3: CASSGTGTSVNEQFF
DNA: TGTGCCAGCAGTGGGACCGGGACTAGCGTTAATGAGCAGTTCTTC

J: TRBJ2-3
V: TRBV6-1
size: .
D: TRBD1
CDR3: CASSEAGQSTDTQYF
DNA: TGTGCCAGCAGTGAAGCGGGACAGTCCACAGATACGCAGTATTTT

J: TRBJ1-1
V: TRBV11-2
size: few
D: .
CDR3: CASSPDSLGTEAFF
DNA: TGTGCCAGCAGCCCAGATAGCCTTGGCACTGAAGCTTTCTTT

J: TRBJ1-5
V: TRBV7-9
size: .
D: TRBD1
CDR3: CASSPGGGNQPQHF
DNA: TGTGCCAGCAGCCCAGGGGGCGGGAATCAGCCCCAGCATTTT

J: TRBJ2-7
V: TRBV15
size: many
D: TRBD2
CDR3: CATSRDLAGAEQYF
DNA: TGTGCCACCAGCAGAGATTTAGCGGGAGCCGAGCAGTACTTC

J: TRBJ1-1
V: TRBV7-9
size: .
D: TRBD1
CDR3: CASSLGGQGGTEAFF
DNA: TGTGCCAGCAGCTTAGGAGGTCAGGGGGGCACTGAAGCTTTCTTT

J: TRBJ1-2
V: TRBV4-1
size: .
D: .
CDR3: CASSQDRHGYTF
DNA: TGCGCCAGCAGCCAAGATAGACATGGCTACACCTTC

J: TRBJ2-5
V: TRBV18
size: .
D: .
CDR3: CASSPITGRETQYF
DNA: TGTGCCAGCTCACCAATTACGGGCCGAGAGACCCAGTACTTC

J: TRBJ2-5
V: TRBV2
size: few
D: .
CDR3: CASSSGLSSKTQYF
DNA: TGTGCCAGCAGTTCGGGGTTAAGCAGCAAGACCCAGTACTTC

J: TRBJ2-7
V: TRBV5-1
size: .
D: .
CDR3: CASSLAPGDIWLYEQYF
DNA: TGCGCCAGCAGCTTGGCCCCGGGGGACATCTGGTTGTACGAGCAGTACTTC

J: TRBJ2-1
V: TRBV28
size: once
D: .
CDR3: CASSWDGGIQFF
DNA: TGTGCCAGCAGTTGGGATGGCGGGATTCAGTTCTTC

J: TRBJ2-3
V: TRBV2
size: .
D: .
CDR3: CASNEGDTQYF
DNA: TGTGCCAGCAATGAGGGAGATACGCAGTATTTT

J: TRBJ2-5
V: TRBV18
size: .
D: TRBD2
CDR3: CASSWTSGETQYF
DNA: TGTGCCAGCTCATGGACTAGCGGGGAGACCCAGTACTTC

J: TRBJ2-5
V: TRBV29-1
size: few
D: TRBD1
CDR3: CSVRQGGETQYF
DNA: TGCAGCGTTAGACAGGGGGGAGAGACCCAGTACTTC

J: TRBJ2-2
V: TRBV9
size: once
D: TRBD1
CDR3: CASSVGQTGGTGELFF
DNA: TGTGCCAGCAGCGTAGGGCAGACAGGGGGCACCGGGGAGCTGTTTTTT

J: TRBJ1-2
V: TRBV6-4
size: .
D: .
CDR3: CASSGGRGYGYTF
DNA: TGTGCCAGCAGCGGCGGGAGGGGCTATGGCTACACCTTC

J: TRBJ1-2
V: TRBV29-1
size: .
D: .
CDR3: CSVAQGPYGYTF
DNA: TGCAGCGTTGCCCAGGGTCCCTATGGCTACACCTTC

J: TRBJ2-1
V: TRBV11-3
size: .
D: TRBD1
CDR3: CASSAGQGRGEQFF
DNA: TGTGCCAGCAGCGCAGGACAGGGACGAGGGGAGCAGTTCTTC

J: TRBJ2-7
V: TRBV6-5
size: .
D: .
CDR3: CASSYMAGGGEQYF
DNA: TGTGCCAGCAGTTACATGGCTGGTGGCGGCGAGCAGTACTTC

J: TRBJ2-3
V: TRBV27
size: .
D: TRBD2
CDR3: CASSLSTSPDTQYF
DNA: TGTGCCAGCAGTTTATCGACTAGCCCGGATACGCAGTATTTT

J: TRBJ2-1
V: TRBV10-3
size: .
D: .
CDR3: CAISEVVNEQFF
DNA: TGTGCCATCAGTGAGGTCGTCAATGAGCAGTTCTTC

J: TRBJ2-6
V: TRBV5-4
size: .
D: .
CDR3: CASSSLERAMTGANVLTF
DNA: TGTGCCAGCAGCTCCCTGGAGAGGGCAATGACTGGGGCCAACGTCCTGACTTTC

J: TRBJ1-5
V: TRBV7-2
size: few
D: .
CDR3: CASSLTRDQPQHF
DNA: TGTGCCAGCAGCTTAACCAGGGATCAGCCCCAGCATTTT

J: TRBJ2-5
V: TRBV7-2
size: .
D: .
CDR3: CASSLSTGEETQYF
DNA: TGTGCCAGCAGCTTATCAACGGGGGAGGAGACCCAGTACTTC

J: TRBJ2-7
V: TRBV30
size: once
D: .
CDR3: CAWGQLYEQYF
DNA: TGTGCCTGGGGACAGCTCTACGAGCAGTACTTC

J: TRBJ1-1
V: TRBV30
size: .
D: .
CDR3: CASRAVNTEAFF
DNA: TGTGCCTCCCGGGCGGTTAACACTGAAGCTTTCTTT

J: TRBJ2-7
V: TRBV30
size: once
D: TRBD2
CDR3: CAWNSGRAPQEQYF
DNA: TGTGCCTGGAACAGCGGGAGGGCACCGCAAGAGCAGTACTTC

J: TRBJ1-1
V: TRBV9
size: .
D: .
CDR3: CASSVEVVGTEAFF
DNA: TGTGCCAGCAGCGTAGAGGTGGTTGGAACTGAAGCTTTCTTT

J: TRBJ1-5
V: TRBV6-1
size: .
D: .
CDR3: CASIKPQHF
DNA: TGTGCCAGCATTAAGCCCCAGCATTTT

J: TRBJ2-7
V: TRBV28
size: .
D: TRBD1
CDR3: CASSVPGQGNYEQYF
DNA: TGTGCCAGCAGTGTACCGGGACAGGGAAATTACGAGCAGTACTTC

J: TRBJ2-6
V: TRBV27
size: .
D: .
CDR3: CASSPVTGRSGANVLTF
DNA: TGTGCCAGCAGCCCGGTTACGGGGCGCTCTGGGGCCAACGTCCTGACTTTC

J: TRBJ2-1
V: TRBV2
size: .
D: TRBD2
CDR3: CASSRQPLAGALNEQFF
DNA: TGTGCCAGCAGCCGCCAACCTCTAGCGGGTGCACTCAATGAGCAGTTCTTC

J: TRBJ1-2
V: TRBV5-4
size: .
D: TRBD1
CDR3: CASSLGTGGAAAYGYTF
DNA: TGTGCCAGCAGCTTGGGAACAGGGGGCGCGGCGGCTTATGGCTACACCTTC

J: TRBJ2-1
V: TRBV5-1
size: once
D: .
CDR3: CASSLEWAGNEQFF
DNA: TGCGCCAGCAGCTTGGAGTGGGCCGGCAATGAGCAGTTCTTC

J: TRBJ2-2
V: TRBV30
size: many
D: .
CDR3: CAWSVRRNTGELFF
DNA: TGTGCCTGGAGTGTGAGGCGGAACACCGGGGAGCTGTTTTTT

J: TRBJ2-6
V: TRBV4-1
size: once
D: TRBD2
CDR3: CASSQKLAGLSSGANVLTF
DNA: TGCGCCAGCAGCCAGAAACTAGCGGGGCTAAGCTCTGGGGCCAACGTCCTGACTTTC

J: TRBJ2-2
V: TRBV25-1
size: .
D: .
CDR3: CASSAGHYTGELFF
DNA: TGTGCCAGCAGCGCAGGACATTACACCGGGGAGCTGTTTTTT

J: TRBJ1-2
V: TRBV27
size: .
D: .
CDR3: CASSWRGNYGYTF
DNA: TGTGCCAGCAGTTGGAGAGGGAACTATGGCTACACCTTC

J: TRBJ2-7
V: TRBV2
size: .
D: .
CDR3: CASSETGRYEQYF
DNA: TGTGCCAGCAGTGAGACAGGCCGCTACGAGCAGTACTTC

J: TRBJ1-6
V: TRBV28
size: .
D: TRBD1
CDR3: CASSLGQYNSPLHF
DNA: TGTGCCAGCAGTTTGGGACAGTATAATTCACCCCTCCACTTT

J: TRBJ1-2
V: TRBV6-1
size: .
D: TRBD1
CDR3: CASSVRTGEFYGYTF
DNA: TGTGCCAGTTCTGTTCGGACAGGGGAATTCTATGGCTACACCTTC

J: TRBJ1-2
V: TRBV5-1
size: .
D: .
CDR3: CASSGTGSGNYGYTF
DNA: TGCGCCAGCAGCGGCACAGGGTCGGGTAACTATGGCTACACCTTC

J: TRBJ2-1
V: TRBV4-3
size: .
D: TRBD2
CDR3: CASTKNPGTNNNEQFF
DNA: TGCGCCAGCACTAAAAACCCGGGGACTAATAACAATGAGCAGTTCTTC

J: TRBJ2-2
V: TRBV5-6
size: .
D: TRBD2
CDR3: CASSVVRRGLAVAGELFF
DNA: TGTGCCAGCAGCGTAGTCCGGCGGGGACTAGCGGTCGCCGGGGAGCTGTTTTTT